Each of the 22 T cell receptor beta chains below was sequenced from the same sample in a study of blood T cell repertoires in COVID-19. The repertoire was sequenced with immunoSEQ multiplex PCR; TCRdb's copy has only in-frame clones and lacks some. The repertoire has tens of thousands of clones, approximately 86% of them found once; the top ten carry approximately 2.9%. Sample: peripheral blood. These TCRs come from a woman aged 45-65 years with active or convalescent COVID-19.

The rearrangement uses TRBV4-3 and TRBJ2-7; a weak D match, TRBD2 (6 bases). CDR1 and CDR2 from the germline V gene are LGHNA and YSLEER. V lost 3 bases, J lost 0 bases, and 15 bases lay in between. The CDR3 loop spans 16 amino acids. In DNA, the CDR3 is TGCGCCAGCAGCCAGGATCCGGAGGGAGGCTCCTACGAGCAGTACTTC. This translates into CASSQDPEGGSYEQYF.

This chain uses TRBV4-3 with TRBJ2-1, with a tentative D call TRBD1 (6 bases). Per the germline V gene, CDR1 is LGHNA and CDR2 is YSLEER. The germline V and J ends were trimmed by 1 base and 5 bases, with 9 bases remaining between them. The CDR3 covers 14 residues. The CDR3, as DNA: TGCGCCAGCAGCCAAGGGGGGCGCGACAATGAGCAGTTCTTC. Its protein product is CASSQGGRDNEQFF.

The chain has TRBV7-2 and TRBJ1-4; 7 bases align to TRBD1. Per germline, CDR1 SGHTA and CDR2 FQGNSA. The CDR3 is 15 residues long. Unmatched junction bases numbered 9, after V lost 4 bases and J lost 7 bases. The CDR3 region has the DNA TGTGCCAGCAGCTCTAGACAGGGATCAAGTGAAAAACTGTTTTTT. Translation: CASSSRQGSSEKLFF.

The chain employs TRBV19 and TRBJ2-3; 8 nucleotides align to TRBD2. The junction had 5 bases not matched to a gene; V was cut back by 0 bases and J by 0 bases. The CDR3 runs 17 residues. Germline V gene data show CDR1 as LNHDA and CDR2 as SQIVND (reference sequence). The CDR3 loop is CASSIETAGASTDTQYF. The CDR3, as DNA: TGTGCCAGTAGTATAGAAACAGCGGGGGCTAGCACAGATACGCAGTATTTT.

This clone was detected only once. The chain is built from TRBV5-8 and TRBJ1-1; D not certain. V was trimmed by 4 bases and J by 5 bases, leaving 18 bases between them. Per germline, CDR1 SGHTS and CDR2 YDEGEE. The CDR3 is made up of 15 amino acids. CDR3 in DNA: TGTGCCAGCAGCCTCACAACGTGGGAGGGTACTGAAGCTTTCTTT. Translation: CASSLTTWEGTEAFF.

V is TRBV4-3 and J is TRBJ2-5, with TRBD2 as a possible D gene (6 bases). The CDR3 extends over 16 amino acids. Trimming took off 0 bases at V and 5 bases at J, with 16 bases between the two ends. Germline V gives CDR1 LGHNA, CDR2 YSLEER. Here the CDR3 DNA reads TGCGCCAGCAGCCAAGAGATAGGGAGGTCGGGTGAGACCCAGTACTTC. It encodes CASSQEIGRSGETQYF.

The chain couples TRBV9 to TRBJ2-1; TRBD2 agrees at 7 bases. Per germline, CDR1 SGDLS and CDR2 YYNGEE. The CDR3 is 14 amino acids. V lost 3 bases, J lost 8 bases, and 8 bases stayed unmatched. CDR3 loop: CASSAGTGGDEQFF. CDR3 bases: TGTGCCAGCAGCGCCGGGACTGGGGGGGATGAGCAGTTCTTC.

This clone has only one observation. The J gene is TRBJ2-7, the V gene TRBV12-3 or TRBV12-4; TRBD1 matches at 7 bases. The junction had 6 bases not matched to a gene; V was cut back by 8 bases and J by 2 bases. This CDR3 comprises 13 residues. This chain's CDR3 is CASGRTGTYEQYF. The CDR3 DNA sequence: TGTGCCAGCGGAAGGACAGGAACCTACGAGCAGTACTTC.

The chain employs TRBV5-1 and TRBJ2-3; 8 bases line up with TRBD2. Germline-derived CDR1 and CDR2 are SGHRS and YFSETQ. The CDR3 extends over 15 amino acids. J gave up 3 bases and V 0 bases, and 3 bases lay outside the gene matches. The CDR3 reads CASSLGGGITDTQYF. As DNA, the CDR3 is TGCGCCAGCAGCTTGGGCGGGGGGATTACAGATACGCAGTATTTT.

The chain employs TRBV7-2 and TRBJ1-4, with 7 positions matching TRBD1. V was pared by 7 bases and J by 7 bases, with 12 bases of the junction left unmatched. CDR1 and CDR2 from the germline V gene are SGHTA and FQGNSA. CDR3 length: 15 residues. CDR3: CASTRSQGSAEKLFF. CDR3 in DNA: TGTGCCAGCACCCGTTCACAGGGGTCGGCTGAAAAACTGTTTTTT.

V is TRBV19 and J is TRBJ1-1; the D is unclear. This CDR3 region has 16 residues. Trimming cost V 5 bases and J 0 bases, with 16 bases left between them. The germline CDR1 and CDR2 sequences are LNHDA and SQIVND (reference sequence). The DNA of the CDR3 is TGTGCCAGTAGTCCCAAAGGTACGACACTGAACACTGAAGCTTTCTTT. Translated: CASSPKGTTLNTEAFF.

This chain links TRBV29-1 with TRBJ1-1, with a possible D match to TRBD1 (5 bases). V was clipped by 4 bases and J by 4 bases, with 22 bases between them. The CDR3 contains 16 residues. Germline-derived CDR1 and CDR2 are SQVTM and ANQGSEA. The CDR3 protein is CSVVGPQGTGGTEAFF. DNA for the CDR3: TGCAGCGTTGTGGGACCTCAGGGAACGGGGGGCACTGAAGCTTTCTTT.

The chain carries TRBV9 and TRBJ1-1, with a tentative D call TRBD1 (6 bases). There are 15 residues in the CDR3. The V end lost 2 bases, the J end lost 1 base, and 12 bases lay between the germline ends. Per germline, CDR1 SGDLS and CDR2 YYNGEE. CDR3 region: CASSVLGGGNTEAFF. Here the CDR3 DNA reads TGTGCCAGCAGCGTTCTAGGGGGTGGGAACACTGAAGCTTTCTTT.

The genes are TRBV28 and TRBJ2-1; TRBD1 might be the D (6 bases). Germline V gene data show CDR1 as MDHEN and CDR2 as SYDVKM. V gave up 2 bases and J gave up 7 bases, with 15 bases separating them. The CDR3 is 15 residues long. The CDR3 sequence is CASSLTGRQANEQFF. The CDR3 DNA reads TGTGCCAGCAGTTTAACGGGTAGACAGGCTAATGAGCAGTTCTTC.

This chain connects TRBV30 to TRBJ2-7; D is unclear. Per the germline V gene, CDR1 is GTSNPN and CDR2 is SVGIG (reference sequence). The CDR3 is made up of 15 amino acids. The ends were cut back, 3 bases at V and 1 base at J, with 16 bases in the middle. The CDR3 DNA sequence: TGTGCCTGGAGGGCACACCCCGGGTTGTCCTACGAGCAGTACTTC. It specifies CAWRAHPGLSYEQYF.

The V and J genes are TRBV21-1 and TRBJ1-1; the listed D gene, TRBD1, was not tested against the DNA. TRBV21-1 is a pseudogene. The CDR3 length is 13 residues. CDR3 region: CASSKAEGARAFF. The CDR3 nucleotides are TGTGCCAGCAGCAAAGCGGAGGGGGCGCGGGCTTTCTTT.

The rearrangement uses TRBV5-1 and TRBJ1-2, with D maybe TRBD1 (6 bases). Trimming took 0 bases from V and 2 from J, leaving 20 bases between them. The CDR3 length is 18 residues. Germline CDR1 SGHRS, CDR2 YFSETQ. The CDR3 region has the DNA TGCGCCAGCAGCTTGGCTAGGGACACAAGGTTTACCAACTATGGCTACACCTTC. Encoded protein: CASSLARDTRFTNYGYTF.

The J gene is TRBJ1-1, the V gene TRBV5-5; unclear D gene. This CDR3 comprises 13 residues. Germline assignment: CDR1 SGHKS and CDR2 YYEKEE (reference sequence). V lost 4 bases, J lost 0 bases, and 7 bases lay in between. The CDR3 sequence is CASSAGVNTEAFF. The CDR3 DNA reads as TGTGCCAGCAGCGCCGGGGTGAACACTGAAGCTTTCTTT.

The J gene is TRBJ1-4, the V gene TRBV2; D uncertain. V lost 6 bases, J lost 7 bases, and 15 bases lay in between. This CDR3 has 14 amino acids. The V gene's germline CDR1 is SNHLY and CDR2 FYNNEI. This CDR3 is CASRTRTEAEKLFF. The CDR3 bases are TGTGCCAGCAGAACACGTACAGAAGCTGAAAAACTGTTTTTT.

The chain recombines TRBV7-9 with TRBJ1-2; tentative D call: TRBD1 (6 bases). The length of the CDR3 is 15 residues. Trimming cost V 5 bases and J 7 bases, with 20 bases left between them. Germline lookup yields CDR1 SEHNR and CDR2 FQNEAQ (reference sequence). The CDR3 bases are TGTGCCAGCAGCATTGAGCTGGGGGCCACTGCTGGCTACACCTTC. Protein product: CASSIELGATAGYTF.

This chain connects TRBV6-6 to TRBJ1-2; weak D call: TRBD1 (5 bases). The V gene's germline CDR1 is MNHNY and CDR2 SVGAGI (reference sequence). Trimming stripped 2 bases from V and 4 bases from J, with 11 bases between. The CDR3 spans 14 residues. The CDR3 region is CASSYATEIYGYTF. The CDR3 nucleotides are TGTGCCAGCAGTTACGCGACAGAAATCTATGGCTACACCTTC.

V gene TRBV28 combines with J gene TRBJ1-1; 7 bases align to TRBD1. V lost 6 bases and J lost 11; bases outside the gene matches: 9. Germline values: CDR1 MDHEN, CDR2 SYDVKM. The CDR3 consists of 12 residues. CDR3 amino acids: CASRGDSFSAFF. In DNA, the CDR3 is TGTGCCAGCAGAGGGGACAGCTTTAGCGCTTTCTTT.